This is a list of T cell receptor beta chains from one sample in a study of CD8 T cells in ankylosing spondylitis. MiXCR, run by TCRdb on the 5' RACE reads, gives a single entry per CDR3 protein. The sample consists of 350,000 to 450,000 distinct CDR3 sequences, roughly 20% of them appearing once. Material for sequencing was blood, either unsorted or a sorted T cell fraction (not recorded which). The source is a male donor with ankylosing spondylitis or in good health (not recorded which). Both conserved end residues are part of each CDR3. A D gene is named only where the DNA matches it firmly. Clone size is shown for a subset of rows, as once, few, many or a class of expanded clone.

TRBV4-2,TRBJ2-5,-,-,TGTGCCAGCAGCCAAGTTCAGGGACCTCCGGAGACCCAGTACTTC,CASSQVQGPPETQYF
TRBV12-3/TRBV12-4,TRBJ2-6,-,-,TGTGCCAGCAGCTTAAAGGGGGAGGGCAACGTCCTGACTTTC,CASSLKGEGNVLTF
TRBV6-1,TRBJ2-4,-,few,TGTGCCAGCAGTGAAGTGGGCCACACTCGGAGTCTAGCCAAAAACATTCAGTACTTC,CASSEVGHTRSLAKNIQYF
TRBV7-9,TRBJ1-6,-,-,TGTGCCAACAGCTTAGAGATGAGCGGGGCGGGGAATTCACCCCTCCACTTT,CANSLEMSGAGNSPLHF
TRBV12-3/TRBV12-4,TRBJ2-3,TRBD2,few,TGTGCCAGCAGTTTAGCGACTAGCGGGGAAACAGATACGCAGTATTTT,CASSLATSGETDTQYF
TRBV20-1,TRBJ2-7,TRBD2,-,TGCAGTGCAGATACACCTAGCGGGGGCTACGAGCAGTACTTC,CSADTPSGGYEQYF
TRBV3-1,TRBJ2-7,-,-,TGTGCCAGCAGCCAAGAGCTCAGCCCCAACGAGCAGTACTTC,CASSQELSPNEQYF
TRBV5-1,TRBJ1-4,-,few,TGCGCCAGCAGCTTGTGGACAGCGGGAGAAAAACTGTTTTTT,CASSLWTAGEKLFF
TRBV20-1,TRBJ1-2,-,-,TGCAGTGCCGTGGACATTACCAACTATGGCTACACCTTC,CSAVDITNYGYTF
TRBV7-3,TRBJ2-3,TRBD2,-,TGTGCCAGCAGCTGGGGGGGACTAGACTTCTCAGATACGCAGTATTTT,CASSWGGLDFSDTQYF
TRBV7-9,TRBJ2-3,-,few,TGTGCCAGCAGCCTAGCGGGACAGGGAGAGGATACGCAGTATTTT,CASSLAGQGEDTQYF
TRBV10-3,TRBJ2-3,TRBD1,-,TGTGCCATCAGTGAGCAAAGGGACAGGGAATACCCAGATACGCAGTATTTT,CAISEQRDREYPDTQYF
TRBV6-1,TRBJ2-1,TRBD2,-,TGTGCCAGCGCCCTACTAGCGGGGGGTTACAATGAGCAGTTCTTC,CASALLAGGYNEQFF
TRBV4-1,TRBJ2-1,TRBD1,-,TGCGCCAGCAGCCAGACTCCCACGACAGGGATCACCTACAATGAGCAGTTCTTC,CASSQTPTTGITYNEQFF
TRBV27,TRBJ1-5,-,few,TGTGCCAGCAGGCCCTGGTTGGCCAATCAGCCCCAGCATTTT,CASRPWLANQPQHF
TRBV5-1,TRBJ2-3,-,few,TGCGCCAGCAGCTGGGCCCAGGCAGGCGTACTTAGCACAGATACGCAGTATTTT,CASSWAQAGVLSTDTQYF
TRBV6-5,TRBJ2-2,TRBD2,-,TGTGCCAGCAGTTACTCTCTAGCGGGGGCCATCACCGGGGAGCTGTTTTTT,CASSYSLAGAITGELFF
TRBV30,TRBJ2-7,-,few,TGTGCCTGGAGTTCTGTCTCCTACGAGCAGTACTTC,CAWSSVSYEQYF
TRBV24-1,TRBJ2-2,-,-,TGTGCCACCAGTGAATTAGGGACACCTCACGAGCTGTTTTTT,CATSELGTPHELFF
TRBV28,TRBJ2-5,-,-,TGTGCCAGCAGTCGTGCGGGGCTGGAGACCCAGTACTTC,CASSRAGLETQYF
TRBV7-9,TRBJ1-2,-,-,TGTGCCAGCAGCTTAACGGAGACCAACTATGGCTACACCTTC,CASSLTETNYGYTF
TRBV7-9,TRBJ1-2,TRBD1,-,TGTGCCAGCAGCTTCAGGGACAGAAGCGGCTACACCTTC,CASSFRDRSGYTF
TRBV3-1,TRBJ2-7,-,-,TGTGCCAGCAGCCAAGATAGGGAAGGAATCTACGAGCAGTACTTC,CASSQDREGIYEQYF
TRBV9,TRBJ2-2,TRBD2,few,TGTGCCAGCAGCGCCTGGACTAGCGGGGGTAGCGGGGAGCTGTTTTTT,CASSAWTSGGSGELFF
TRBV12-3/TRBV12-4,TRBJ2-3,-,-,TGTGCCAGCAGTGTACCAGACAGGACAGATACGCAGTATTTT,CASSVPDRTDTQYF
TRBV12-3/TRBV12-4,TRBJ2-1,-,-,TGTGCCAGCAGTCCCCGGGAGGGGGCCAATGAGCAGTTCTTC,CASSPREGANEQFF
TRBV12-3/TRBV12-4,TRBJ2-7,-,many,TGTGCCAGCAGTTTATTTGCAGGGGACTACGAGCAGTACTTC,CASSLFAGDYEQYF
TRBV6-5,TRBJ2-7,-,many,TGTGCCAGCAGTTACTCTTCGGCGGGACCCTTCGAGCAGTACTTC,CASSYSSAGPFEQYF
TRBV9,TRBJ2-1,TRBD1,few,TGTGCCAGCAGCGTAGCTGGGGACAGCGGTCGGAATGAGCAGTTCTTC,CASSVAGDSGRNEQFF
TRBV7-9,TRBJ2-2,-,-,TGTGCCAGCAGCTTACGGACACAGAACACCGGGGAGCTGTTTTTT,CASSLRTQNTGELFF
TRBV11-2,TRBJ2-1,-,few,TGTGCCAGCATCCTGGGCTACTCCTACAATGAGCAGTTCTTC,CASILGYSYNEQFF
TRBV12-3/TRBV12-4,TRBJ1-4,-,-,TGTGCCAGCAGTCCGTTCGTGGGAAAACTGTTTTTT,CASSPFVGKLFF
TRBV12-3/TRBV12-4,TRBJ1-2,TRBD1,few,TGTGCCAGCAGCCCGACAGGGTATGGCTACACCTTC,CASSPTGYGYTF
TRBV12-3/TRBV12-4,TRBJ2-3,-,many,TGTGCCAGCAGTCCGGGAATGGTAGCAGATACGCAGTATTTT,CASSPGMVADTQYF
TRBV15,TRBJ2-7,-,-,TGTGCCACCAGGACAGTTGGCGCCTACGAGCAGTACTTC,CATRTVGAYEQYF
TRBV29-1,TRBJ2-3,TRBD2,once,TGCAGCTTAGGGTTTCTAGCGGGGGGAGGAGATACGCAGTATTTT,CSLGFLAGGGDTQYF
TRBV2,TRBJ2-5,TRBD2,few,TGTGCCAGCAGCAAGGGCTCTAGCGGGGATAACCAAGAGACCCAGTACTTC,CASSKGSSGDNQETQYF
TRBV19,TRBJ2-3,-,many,TGTGCCAGTAGTACGGGCGGGGATACGCAGTATTTT,CASSTGGDTQYF
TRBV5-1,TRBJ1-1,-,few,TGCGCCAGCAGCATATCGGGGGCCGGGCTCGCTTCTGAAGCTTTCTTT,CASSISGAGLASEAFF
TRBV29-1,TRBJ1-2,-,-,TGCAGCGTTGAAACGGGGGTTGAAGGCTACACCTTC,CSVETGVEGYTF
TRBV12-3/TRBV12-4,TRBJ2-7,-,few,TGTGCCAGCAGGGCGACCGGGACACCAAACGAGCAGTACTTC,CASRATGTPNEQYF
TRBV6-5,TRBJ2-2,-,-,TGTGCCAGCAGTTCGGACCGTCTGGGGGCAAAGAACACCGGGGAGCTGTTTTTT,CASSSDRLGAKNTGELFF
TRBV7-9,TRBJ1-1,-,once,TGTGCCAGCAGCCCGTTTAAAACGGGGGGCAGGACTGTAGCTTTCTTT,CASSPFKTGGRTVAFF
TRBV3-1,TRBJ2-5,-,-,TGTGCCAGCAGCCAAGTTGAGACATACCAAGAGACCCAGTACTTC,CASSQVETYQETQYF
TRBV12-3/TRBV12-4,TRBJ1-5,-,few,TGTGCCAGCAGCGTGTATAGCAATCAGCCCCAGCATTTT,CASSVYSNQPQHF
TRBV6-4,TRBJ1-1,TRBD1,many,TGTGCCAGCAGTCGGGACAGCCTGAACACTGAAGCTTTCTTT,CASSRDSLNTEAFF
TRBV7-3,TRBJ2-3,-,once,TGTGCCAGCAGCTGGCTCGGGGGCACAGATACGCAGTATTTT,CASSWLGGTDTQYF
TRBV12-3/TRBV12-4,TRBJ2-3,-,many,TGTGCCAGCAGTTTGGCCACAGATACGCAGTATTTT,CASSLATDTQYF
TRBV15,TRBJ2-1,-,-,TGTGCCACCAGCAGATCCAACTTCCAAAGCTCCTACAATGAGCAGTTCTTC,CATSRSNFQSSYNEQFF
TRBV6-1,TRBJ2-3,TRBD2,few,TGTGCCAGCAGTGAGCTAGCGGGGACTAGCACAGATACGCAGTATTTT,CASSELAGTSTDTQYF
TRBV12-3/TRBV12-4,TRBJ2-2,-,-,TGTGCCAGCACCCTGACAGCCACCGGGGAGCTGTTTTTT,CASTLTATGELFF
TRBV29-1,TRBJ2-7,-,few,TGCAGCGTTGCGGGGGCTCAAGGTTACGAGCAGTACTTC,CSVAGAQGYEQYF
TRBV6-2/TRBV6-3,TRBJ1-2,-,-,TGTGCCAGCAGTTACTCAGGGGGTGATGGCTACACCTTC,CASSYSGGDGYTF
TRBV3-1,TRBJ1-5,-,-,TGTGCCAGCAGCCAACAGACACAAACCTATCAGCCCCAGCATTTT,CASSQQTQTYQPQHF
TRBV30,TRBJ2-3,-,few,TGTGCCTGGAGTGTAGCGGTGAGAAGCACAGATACGCAGTATTTT,CAWSVAVRSTDTQYF
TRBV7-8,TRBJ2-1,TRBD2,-,TGTGCCAGCAGACTAGAGGGCGGGGGGACCTACAATGAGCAGTTCTTC,CASRLEGGGTYNEQFF
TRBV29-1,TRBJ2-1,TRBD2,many,TGCAGCCTAGCCCGGGGGGAATACAATGAGCAGTTCTTC,CSLARGEYNEQFF
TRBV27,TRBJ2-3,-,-,TGTGCCAGCAGTTTCCTCCTTAGCGGAGCAGATACGCAGTATTTT,CASSFLLSGADTQYF
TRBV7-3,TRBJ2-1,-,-,TGTGCCAGCAGCTTTGGGCGGGGTTCAGGCAATGAGCAGTTCTTC,CASSFGRGSGNEQFF
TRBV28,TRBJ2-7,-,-,TGTGCCAGCAGTTTGCAAGGTCCCCACGAGCAGTACTTC,CASSLQGPHEQYF